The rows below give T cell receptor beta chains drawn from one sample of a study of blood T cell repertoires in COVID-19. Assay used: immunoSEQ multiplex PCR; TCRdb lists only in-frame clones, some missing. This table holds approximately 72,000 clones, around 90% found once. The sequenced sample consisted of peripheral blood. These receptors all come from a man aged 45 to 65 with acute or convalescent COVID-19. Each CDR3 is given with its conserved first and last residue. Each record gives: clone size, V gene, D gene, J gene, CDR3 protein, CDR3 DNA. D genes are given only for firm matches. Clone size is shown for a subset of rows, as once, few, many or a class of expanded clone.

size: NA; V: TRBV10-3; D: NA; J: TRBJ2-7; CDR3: CAISESISGDEQYF; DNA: TGTGCCATCAGTGAGTCGATATCAGGGGACGAGCAGTACTTC
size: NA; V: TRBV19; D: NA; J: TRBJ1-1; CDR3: CASTLVARMKNTEAFF; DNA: TGTGCCAGTACGTTGGTGGCGCGGATGAAGAACACTGAAGCTTTCTTT
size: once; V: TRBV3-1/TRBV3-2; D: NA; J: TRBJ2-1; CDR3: CASSPLREISYNEQFF; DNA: TGTGCCAGCAGCCCCCTTAGGGAGATCTCCTACAATGAGCAGTTCTTC
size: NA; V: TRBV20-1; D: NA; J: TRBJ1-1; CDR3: CSARVGVEAFF; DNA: TGCAGTGCTAGAGTCGGGGTTGAAGCTTTCTTT
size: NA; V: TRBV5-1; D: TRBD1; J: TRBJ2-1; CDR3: CASSWGKQGVSMDEQFF; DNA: TGCGCCAGCAGCTGGGGGAAGCAGGGGGTATCGATGGATGAGCAGTTCTTC
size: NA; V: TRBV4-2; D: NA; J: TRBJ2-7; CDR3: CASSQGGQGSYEQYF; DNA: TGTGCCAGCAGCCAAGGGGGGCAGGGCTCCTACGAGCAGTACTTC
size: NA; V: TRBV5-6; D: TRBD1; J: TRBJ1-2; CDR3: CASILDREVGYTF; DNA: TGTGCCAGCATCCTAGACAGGGAAGTCGGCTACACCTTC
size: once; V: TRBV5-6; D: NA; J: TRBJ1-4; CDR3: CASSLEAGEKLFF; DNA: TGTGCCAGCAGCTTGGAGGCGGGCGAAAAACTGTTTTTT
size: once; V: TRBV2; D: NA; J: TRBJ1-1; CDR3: CASSVAGVTEAFF; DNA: TGTGCCAGCAGTGTTGCAGGGGTTACTGAAGCTTTCTTT
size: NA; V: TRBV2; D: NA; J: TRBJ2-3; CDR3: CASSEEGDTQYF; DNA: TGTGCCAGCAGTGAAGAGGGGGATACGCAGTATTTT
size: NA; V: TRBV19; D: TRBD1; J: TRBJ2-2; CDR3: CASRPGTGVTGELFF; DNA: TGTGCCAGTCGCCCCGGGACAGGGGTCACCGGGGAGCTGTTTTTT
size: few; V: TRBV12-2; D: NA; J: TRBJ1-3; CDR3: CASRSPRLEGGGNTIYF; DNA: TGTGCAAGTCGCTCACCACGCCTCGAGGGTGGGGGAAACACCATATATTTT
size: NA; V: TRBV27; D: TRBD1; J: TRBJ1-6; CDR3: CASRETGVGSPLHF; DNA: TGTGCCAGCAGGGAGACAGGGGTGGGCTCACCCCTCCACTTT
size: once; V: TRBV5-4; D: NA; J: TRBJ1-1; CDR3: CASSSRAPGESAEAFF; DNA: TGTGCCAGCAGCTCCCGGGCCCCGGGGGAAAGTGCTGAAGCTTTCTTT
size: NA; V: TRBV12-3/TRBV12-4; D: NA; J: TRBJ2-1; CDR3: CASSLGPGGEQFF; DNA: TGTGCCAGCAGTTTAGGCCCCGGCGGTGAGCAGTTCTTC
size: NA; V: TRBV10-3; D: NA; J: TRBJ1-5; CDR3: CAISEEGLSNQPQHF; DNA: TGTGCCATCAGTGAAGAGGGATTAAGCAATCAGCCCCAGCATTTT
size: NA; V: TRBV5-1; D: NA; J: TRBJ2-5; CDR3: CASSLAPGLGETQYF; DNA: TGCGCCAGCAGCTTGGCGCCAGGGCTGGGGGAGACCCAGTACTTC
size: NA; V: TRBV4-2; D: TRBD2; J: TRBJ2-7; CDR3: CASSLTFSGGAENEQYF; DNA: TGTGCCAGCAGCCTAACCTTTAGCGGGGGGGCGGAAAACGAGCAGTACTTC
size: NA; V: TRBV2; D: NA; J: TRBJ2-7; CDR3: CASTGILGYEQYF; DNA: TGTGCCAGCACGGGGATTTTGGGCTACGAGCAGTACTTC
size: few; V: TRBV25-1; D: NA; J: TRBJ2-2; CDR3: CASSDARAGQTGELFF; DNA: TGTGCCAGCAGTGACGCGAGAGCAGGACAGACCGGGGAGCTGTTTTTT
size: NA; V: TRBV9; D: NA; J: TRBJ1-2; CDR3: CASSVAAGTNYGYTF; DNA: TGTGCCAGCAGCGTAGCGGCAGGGACTAACTATGGCTACACCTTC
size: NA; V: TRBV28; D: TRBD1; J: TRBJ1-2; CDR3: CASSLESIFRDRGRGGYTF; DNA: TGTGCCAGCAGCCTCGAGTCCATTTTCCGGGACAGGGGGCGAGGCGGCTACACCTTC
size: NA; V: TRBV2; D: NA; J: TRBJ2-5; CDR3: CASSEAGTGRETQYF; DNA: TGTGCCAGCAGTGAAGCGGGGACGGGGAGGGAGACCCAGTACTTC
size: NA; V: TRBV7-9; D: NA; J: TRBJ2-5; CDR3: CASSLGGAFETQYF; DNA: TGTGCCAGCAGCTTAGGTGGGGCGTTTGAGACCCAGTACTTC
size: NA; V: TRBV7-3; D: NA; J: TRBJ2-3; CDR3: CASSQRGTPSTDTQYF; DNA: TGTGCCAGCAGCCAACGGGGGACCCCTAGCACAGATACGCAGTATTTT
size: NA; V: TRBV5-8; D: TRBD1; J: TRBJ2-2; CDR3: CASSLVSRGHVGELFF; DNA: TGTGCCAGCAGCTTGGTTTCCAGGGGGCATGTCGGGGAGCTGTTTTTT
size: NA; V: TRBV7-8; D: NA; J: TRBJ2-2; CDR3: CASSLEGGVNTGELFF; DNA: TGTGCCAGCAGCTTAGAGGGGGGGGTCAACACCGGGGAGCTGTTTTTT
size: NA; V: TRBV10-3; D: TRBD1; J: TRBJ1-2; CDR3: CAISESTGQGAAGYTF; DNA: TGTGCCATCAGTGAGTCAACGGGACAGGGGGCTGCTGGCTACACCTTC
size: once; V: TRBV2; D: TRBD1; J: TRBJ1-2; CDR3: CASNLQGPDITF; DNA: TGTGCCAGCAACCTACAGGGGCCCGATATCACCTTC
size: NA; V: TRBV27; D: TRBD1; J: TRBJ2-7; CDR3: CASSLLQGAYEQYF; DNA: TGTGCCAGCAGCCTCTTGCAGGGGGCCTACGAGCAGTACTTC
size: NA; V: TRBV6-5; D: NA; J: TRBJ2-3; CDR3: CASSYSGRAITDTQYF; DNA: TGTGCCAGCAGTTACTCGGGCAGGGCCATTACAGATACGCAGTATTTT
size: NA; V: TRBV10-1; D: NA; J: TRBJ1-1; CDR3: CASSKGRGSGNTEAFF; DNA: TGCGCCAGCAGTAAGGGACGGGGGTCGGGGAACACTGAAGCTTTCTTT
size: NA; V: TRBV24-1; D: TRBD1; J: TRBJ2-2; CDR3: CATSPGQATGELFF; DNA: TGTGCCACCAGTCCTGGACAGGCGACCGGGGAGCTGTTTTTT
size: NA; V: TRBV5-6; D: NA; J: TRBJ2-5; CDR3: CASSPTSLKTQYF; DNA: TGTGCCAGCAGCCCAACTAGTTTAAAGACCCAGTACTTC
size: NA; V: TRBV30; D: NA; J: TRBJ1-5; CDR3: CAWSSHPGQPQHF; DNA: TGTGCCTGGAGTTCCCACCCGGGACAGCCCCAGCATTTT
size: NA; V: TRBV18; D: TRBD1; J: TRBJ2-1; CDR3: CATLRRGAGGSGEQFF; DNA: TGTGCCACCCTGCGCCGCGGCGCAGGGGGCTCCGGTGAGCAGTTCTTC
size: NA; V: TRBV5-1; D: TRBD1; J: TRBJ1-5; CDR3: CASSPGQTNQPQHF; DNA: TGCGCCAGCAGCCCGGGACAGACCAATCAGCCCCAGCATTTT
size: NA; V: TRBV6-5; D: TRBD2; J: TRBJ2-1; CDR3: CASAYMSSGNNEQFF; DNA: TGTGCCAGCGCCTATATGTCTAGCGGGAACAATGAGCAGTTCTTC
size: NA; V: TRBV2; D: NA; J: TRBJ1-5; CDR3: CASSEFNSNQPQHF; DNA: TGTGCCAGCAGTGAATTTAATAGCAATCAGCCCCAGCATTTT
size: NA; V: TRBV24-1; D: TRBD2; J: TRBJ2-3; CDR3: CATSLGGSSSGTDTQYF; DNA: TGTGCCACCAGTCTGGGCGGGAGCTCTTCGGGCACAGATACGCAGTATTTT
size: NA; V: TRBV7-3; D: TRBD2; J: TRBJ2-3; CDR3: CASSALAGDLTDTQYF; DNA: TGTGCCAGCAGCGCCTTAGCGGGGGACCTCACAGATACGCAGTATTTT
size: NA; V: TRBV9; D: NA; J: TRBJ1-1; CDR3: CASSVASGAEAFF; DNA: TGTGCCAGCAGCGTAGCATCCGGAGCTGAAGCTTTCTTT
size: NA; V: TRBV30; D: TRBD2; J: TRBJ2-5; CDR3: CAWSPVIAGIQETQYF; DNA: TGTGCCTGGAGTCCGGTGATAGCGGGGATCCAAGAGACCCAGTACTTC